These 18 T cell receptor beta chains came from one sample sequenced in a study of blood T cells in healthy people across ages. A second PCR of 7 to 11 cycles used a sample-barcoded 5' primer and a J-beta primer mix. TCRdb independently ran MiXCR on the 5' RACE reads; one entry per CDR3 protein. Among about 1.1 million distinct CDR3 sequences listed, approximately 38% were seen once. What was sequenced was blood. These receptor sequences come from a man between 18 and 29 years old in good health.

This clonotype showed up just a few times. The chain couples TRBV7-9 to TRBJ2-1; D possibly corresponds to TRBD1 (5 bases). CDR3 length: 12 amino acids. Germline V gives CDR1 SEHNR, CDR2 FQNEAQ (reference sequence). Trimming left V 6 bases short and J 7 bases short, with 10 bases between. The CDR3 spells CASRLNRNEQFF. The DNA for the CDR3 is TGTGCCAGCAGGTTAAACAGGAATGAGCAGTTCTTC. The full variable domain, in which reference TRBV7-9 and TRBJ2-1 provide the parts outside the CDR3, is DTGVSQNPRHKITKRGQNVTFRCDPISEHNRLYWYRQTLGQGPEFLTYFQNEAQLEKSRLLSDRFSAERPKGSFSTLEIQRTEQGDSAMYLCASRLNRNEQFFGPGTRLTVL.

The chain links TRBV20-1 to TRBJ1-5; no clear D. Trimming took off 1 base at V and 4 bases at J, with 11 bases between the two ends. The CDR3 runs to 14 residues. Germline values: CDR1 DFQATT, CDR2 SNEGSKA (reference sequence). CDR3 sequence reads: CSARGVRGNQPQHF. The DNA of the CDR3 is TGCAGTGCTAGAGGGGTGCGAGGGAATCAGCCCCAGCATTTT.

The chain joins TRBV12-3 or TRBV12-4 to TRBJ1-1; no firm D call. V was trimmed by 4 bases and J by 6 bases, leaving 18 bases between them. The CDR3 consists of 15 residues. The CDR3, as DNA: TGTGCCAGCAGTTACGCGGCCGCTTTTTACGCTGAAGCTTTCTTT. It encodes CASSYAAAFYAEAFF.

This clonotype turned up a few times. The rearrangement joins TRBV6-2 or TRBV6-3 to TRBJ2-1, with 9 bases aligning to TRBD2. CDR3 length: 15 residues. Unmatched junction bases numbered 9, after V lost 6 bases and J lost 6 bases. Per the germline V gene, CDR1 is MNHEY and CDR2 is SVGEGT. CDR3 bases: TGTGCCAGCAGCCAGTGGGGACTAGCTGGCAATGAGCAGTTCTTC. Translated, it gives CASSQWGLAGNEQFF.

A few counts support this clonotype. The rearrangement links TRBV28 to TRBJ2-5; 8 bases line up with TRBD2. The CDR3 loop spans 14 amino acids. Trimming cost V 7 bases and J 4 bases; bases outside gene matches: 8. CDR1 is MDHEN, CDR2 SYDVKM, per germline. The CDR3 region is CASIAGGLGETQYF. CDR3 DNA: TGTGCCAGCATCGCGGGGGGCCTTGGAGAGACCCAGTACTTC.

This clonotype was observed a handful of times. The CDR3 reads CASSNTGSGGYTF. The CDR3 nucleotides are TGCGCCAGCAGCAATACAGGGTCAGGTGGCTACACCTTC. V and J are TRBV5-1 and TRBJ1-2; D is perhaps TRBD1 (6 bases). Trimming removed 4 bases from V and 7 bases from J, with 14 bases in between. The CDR3 consists of 13 residues. Germline V gives CDR1 SGHRS, CDR2 YFSETQ.

This clonotype was seen a few times. The rearrangement links TRBV4-2 to TRBJ2-2; D unresolved. Germline V lookup: CDR1 LGHNA, CDR2 YNFKEQ. This CDR3 is built from 16 residues. V was clipped by 3 bases and J by 0 bases, with 11 bases between them. CDR3 in amino acids: CASSHDPTSNTGELFF. CDR3 nucleotide sequence: TGTGCCAGCAGCCATGACCCCACTTCGAACACCGGGGAGCTGTTTTTT.

This clonotype has only a few counts. V gene TRBV12-3 or TRBV12-4 combines with J gene TRBJ1-6, with TRBD1 as a possible D gene (5 bases). V was cut by 3 bases and J by 11 bases, with 8 bases left in between. The CDR3 has 12 residues. CDR3 nucleotides: TGTGCCAGCAGTTTTGGGGGGGCACCCCTCCACTTT. Its protein product is CASSFGGAPLHF.

This sequence joins TRBV7-8 and TRBJ1-2; the match to TRBD1 covers 7 bases. V trimming: 5 bases; J trimming: 7 bases; junction bases outside the gene matches: 10. This CDR3 contains 14 residues. CDR1 SGHVS and CDR2 FQNEAQ come from the germline V gene. For the CDR3, the DNA is TGTGCCAGCAGCCTTGTCTCAGGGGGGGGTGGCTACACCTTC. Its protein product is CASSLVSGGGGYTF.

This chain connects TRBV18 to TRBJ2-3; D unclear. V lost 3 bases, J lost 5 bases, and 6 bases lay in between. CDR3 size: 12 residues. Germline CDR1 KGHSH, CDR2 LQKENI. CDR3 nucleotides: TGTGCCAGCTCACCGGCGGAAGATACGCAGTATTTT. This codes for CASSPAEDTQYF.

With regard to this clonotype: A much larger clone differs by one base, so this may be a read error. The chain uses TRBV4-2 and TRBJ2-7; D gene ambiguous. The CDR3 covers 13 residues. CDR1 is LGHNA, CDR2 YNFKEQ, per germline. The CDR3 region is CASSPRINYVQYF. CDR3 DNA: TGTGCCAGCAGCCCAAGGATCAACTACGTGCAGTACTTC.

This clonotype appeared a few times. The genes are TRBV20-1 and TRBJ1-4; D is possibly TRBD1 (6 bases). Trimming left V 0 bases short and J 7 bases short, with 15 bases between. Germline V lookup: CDR1 DFQATT, CDR2 SNEGSKA (reference sequence). This CDR3 region has 15 residues. CDR3 in DNA: TGCAGTGCTAGAGATAGCGGGACAAACGGTGAAAAACTGTTTTTT. As protein: CSARDSGTNGEKLFF.

This clonotype has just a few counts. The V gene is TRBV9, the J gene TRBJ2-3; TRBD1 aligns across 8 bases. CDR1 is SGDLS, CDR2 YYNGEE, per germline. The trim removed 5 bases at V and 0 bases at J, leaving 5 bases unmatched. The CDR3 contains 15 residues. The CDR3 DNA reads TGTGCCAGCAGTGAGGGACAGGCTAGCACAGATACGCAGTATTTT. Protein: CASSEGQASTDTQYF.

The rearrangement uses TRBV7-2 and TRBJ2-3; D not certain. The CDR3 loop spans 11 amino acids. The germline V gene has CDR1 SGHTA and CDR2 FQGNSA. V was pared by 5 bases and J by 6 bases, with 6 bases between. In nucleotides, the CDR3 is TGTGCCAGCAGCGCGGTGGATACGCAGTATTTT. The encoded protein is CASSAVDTQYF. The whole variable domain, filled in from reference TRBV7-2 and TRBJ2-3, reads GAGVSQSPSNKVTEKGKDVELRCDPISGHTALYWYRQSLGQGLEFLIYFQGNSAPDKSGLPSDRFSAERTGGSVSTLTIQRTQQEDSAVYLCASSAVDTQYFGPGTRLTVL.

As concerns this clonotype: One junction end does not reproduce the germline sequence, and a read error may be involved. The chain combines TRBV6-2 or TRBV6-3 with TRBJ2-1; D perhaps matches TRBD1 (5 bases). Germline V gene lookup returns CDR1 MNHEY and CDR2 SVGEGT. This CDR3 has 12 amino acids. CDR3 sequence reads: CTSRPTGNEQFF. The CDR3 region has the DNA TGTACCAGCAGGCCCACAGGAAATGAGCAGTTCTTC.

The gene calls are TRBV7-7 and TRBJ2-2, with 9 bases lining up with TRBD1. Germline V gives CDR1 SSHAT, CDR2 FNYEAQ (reference sequence). With 2 bases clipped from V and 2 bases from J, the junction kept 9 bases outside the gene matches. CDR3 size: 18 residues. DNA for the CDR3: TGTGCCAGCAGCTTAACTCCCCCGGGACAGGGCAACACCGGGGAGCTGTTTTTT. Its translation is CASSLTPPGQGNTGELFF.

This clonotype was seen only a few times. The chain joins TRBV5-1 to TRBJ1-1, with a tentative D call TRBD1 (5 bases). There are 15 residues in the CDR3. With 2 bases removed from V and 0 bases from J, the gap between germline ends came to 11 bases. CDR1 is SGHRS, CDR2 YFSETQ, per germline. The CDR3 DNA sequence: TGCGCCAGCAGCTTCTCAGGGACTTTGAACACTGAAGCTTTCTTT. Its translation: CASSFSGTLNTEAFF.

The J gene is TRBJ2-3, the V gene TRBV4-3, with TRBD1 matching over 9 bases. The CDR3 covers 15 residues. Germline lookup yields CDR1 LGHNA and CDR2 YSLEER. V trimming: 4 bases; J trimming: 7 bases; junction bases outside the gene matches: 9. The CDR3 sequence: CASSPETGGRNTQYF. CDR3 DNA: TGCGCCAGCAGCCCAGAGACAGGGGGGCGAAATACGCAGTATTTT.